These 8 T cell receptor beta chains were all obtained from the same sample, sequenced in a study of monozygotic twins with inflammatory bowel disease. TCRdb reanalyzed the 5' RACE reads and collapses them to one entry per CDR3 protein, without DNA. The sample has fewer than 550,000 distinct CDR3 sequences. The sample comprised blood. The source of these receptors is a human donor with ulcerative colitis or Crohn's disease, or a healthy co-twin of an affected twin (not recorded which).

The chain links TRBV12-3 or TRBV12-4 to TRBJ1-5. The CDR3 extends over 14 amino acids. CDR3 residues: CASSREYSNQPQHF.

This sequence joins TRBV12-3 or TRBV12-4 and TRBJ1-6; the D call of TRBD1 rests on TCRdb alone, since no DNA is present to check it. The CDR3 is 15 amino acids. CDR3 protein: CASSLGRGSRSPLHF.

V gene TRBV7-3 combines with J gene TRBJ2-1; TCRdb proposes TRBD2, but this gene call is untestable without DNA. Germline V gene lookup returns CDR1 SGHTA and CDR2 FQGTGA. CDR3 length: 17 amino acids. CDR3 residues: CASSLTGWLAGNNEQFF.

The chain is built from TRBV9 and TRBJ2-1. Germline-derived CDR1 and CDR2 are SGDLS and YYNGEE. This CDR3 spans 12 amino acids. Here the CDR3 reads CASSVGVHEQFF.

The gene calls are TRBV4-3 and TRBJ2-5. Germline-derived CDR1 and CDR2 are LGHNA and YSLEER. The CDR3 sequence is 16 residues long. CDR3 amino acids: CASRRSGAAGQETQYF.

V and J are TRBV2 and TRBJ2-7; the TCRdb D gene call, TRBD1, has no DNA to confirm it. This CDR3 is 12 amino acids long. The germline gives CDR1 SNHLY, CDR2 FYNNEI. CDR3 sequence reads: CASRDSSYEQYF.

The chain employs TRBV20-1 and TRBJ2-2; the TRBD2 assignment by TCRdb is unverifiable without DNA. This CDR3 contains 14 residues. CDR1 and CDR2 (germline): DFQATT, SNEGSKA (reference sequence). The CDR3 is CSARSGGSTGELFF.

This chain connects TRBV12-3 or TRBV12-4 to TRBJ1-1. The CDR3 runs 14 residues. CDR3 residues: CASSPRGMGYEAFF.